This is a list of T cell receptor beta chains from one sample in a study of blood T cell repertoires in COVID-19. Generated by immunoSEQ multiplex PCR, the TCRdb table keeps only in-frame clones and is missing some. Of around 160,000 clones listed, 80% to 85% are singletons. The sample taken for sequencing was peripheral blood. Receptors were obtained from a human donor in a cohort sampled during active COVID-19. CDR3s include the opening cysteine and the closing phenylalanine or tryptophan. A D gene is named only where the DNA matches it firmly. Clone sizes are given selectively: once, few, many, or a class where the clone is expanded.

>TRBJ2-3|few|13|-|TRBV5-1
TGCGCCAGCAGGTGGACTGGCACAGATACGCAGTATTTT
CASRWTGTDTQYF
>TRBJ2-2|-|14|TRBD2|TRBV7-9
TGTGCCAGCAGCTTAGACGGGAGGACCGGGGAGCTGTTTTTT
CASSLDGRTGELFF
>TRBJ2-5|-|14|-|TRBV7-2
TGTGCCAGCAGCTTCCCAGGGGTCGGAGAGACCCAGTACTTC
CASSFPGVGETQYF
>TRBJ2-4|-|12|-|TRBV11-3
TGTGCCAGCAGCCCAAGGGGGAGACTTCAGTACTTC
CASSPRGRLQYF
>TRBJ2-7|-|12|-|TRBV27
TGTGCCAGCAGTTTGGAGGGAAGCGAGCAGTACTTC
CASSLEGSEQYF
>TRBJ1-6|-|14|TRBD1|TRBV3-1/TRBV3-2
TGTGCCAGCAGCCCGGGACAGCGGGTTTCACCCCTCCACTTT
CASSPGQRVSPLHF
>TRBJ2-2|-|15|TRBD2|TRBV11-2
TGTGCCAGCAGTAGGAGCGGGGGCTTATCGGAGGAGCTGTTTTTT
CASSRSGGLSEELFF
>TRBJ1-5|-|17|TRBD1|TRBV7-9
TGTGCCAGCAGCTTAGCTCGGACAGGGAGGGAAGATCAGCCCCAGCATTTT
CASSLARTGREDQPQHF
>TRBJ2-7|-|14|-|TRBV5-1
TGCGCCAGCAGCTTGTCACAGGGAACCTACGAGCAGTACTTC
CASSLSQGTYEQYF
>TRBJ2-3|-|14|TRBD2|TRBV6-4
TGTGCCAGCAGTGAAGCGGGGACCACAGATACGCAGTATTTT
CASSEAGTTDTQYF
>TRBJ1-3|-|12|-|TRBV28
TGTGCCAGCAGTTCACAGGGAAACACCATATATTTT
CASSSQGNTIYF
>TRBJ1-1|-|14|TRBD1|TRBV6-5
TGTGCCAGCAGTACACCCCGGGACAGGGGGCGAGCTTTCTTT
CASSTPRDRGRAFF
>TRBJ2-5|-|15|TRBD2|TRBV5-6
TGTGCCAGCAGCTTAAGTCCGGGACTAGCTGGGACCCAGTACTTC
CASSLSPGLAGTQYF
>TRBJ1-2|few|15|TRBD1|TRBV4-1
TGCGCCAGCAGCCAAGAGGACAGGCCTTCCGAGGGCTACACCTTC
CASSQEDRPSEGYTF
>TRBJ1-4|-|13|TRBD1|TRBV6-5
TGTGCCAGCAGGGGGACAGGCGAAGGAAAACTGTTTTTT
CASRGTGEGKLFF
>TRBJ2-7|-|15|TRBD2|TRBV5-1
TGCGCCAGCAGCTCGACTAGCGGGCATTCCTACGAGCAGTACTTC
CASSSTSGHSYEQYF
>TRBJ1-4|-|13|TRBD1|TRBV19
TGTGCCAGTAGTAACAGGGGGGGAGAAAAACTGTTTTTT
CASSNRGGEKLFF
>TRBJ1-1|-|13|-|TRBV18
TGTGCCAGCTCACTCCCAGGGCCAGGAGAAGCTTTCTTT
CASSLPGPGEAFF
>TRBJ1-1|once|14|TRBD1|TRBV10-2
TGCGCCAGCAGTGAGCCTCAGGGGGTCCCTGAAGCTTTCTTT
CASSEPQGVPEAFF
>TRBJ2-7|-|15|TRBD1|TRBV5-6
TGTGCCAGCAGCCCGACAGGGCTCGGGTCCTACGAGCAGTACTTC
CASSPTGLGSYEQYF
>TRBJ1-2|-|14|-|TRBV6-4
TGTGCCAGCAGTGACTCCTCACGGTCTCTTGGCTACACCTTC
CASSDSSRSLGYTF
>TRBJ1-6|-|17|-|TRBV9
TGTGCCAGCAGCGGAGGACAGTCGAGCTCCTATAATTCACCCCTCCACTTT
CASSGGQSSSYNSPLHF
>TRBJ2-1|-|16|-|TRBV3-1/TRBV3-2
TGTGCCAGCAGCCAAGATGGCGGGCCATCCTACAATGAGCAGTTCTTC
CASSQDGGPSYNEQFF
>TRBJ2-5|-|15|TRBD2|TRBV5-4
TGTGCCAGCAGCCCCTCCGGGACTAGGAGCGAGACCCAGTACTTC
CASSPSGTRSETQYF
>TRBJ2-7|-|14|TRBD1|TRBV11-2
TGTGCCAGCAGCTCCCCGACAGGGGGCTACGAGCAGTACTTC
CASSSPTGGYEQYF
>TRBJ1-2|-|15|TRBD1|TRBV19
TGTGCCCTTGGACTTGGACAGGCGGGTAACTATGGCTACACCTTC
CALGLGQAGNYGYTF
>TRBJ2-3|-|12|-|TRBV2
TGTGCCAGCATGCGAACTAGCGATACGCAGTATTTT
CASMRTSDTQYF
>TRBJ2-1|-|15|-|TRBV14
TGTGCCAGCAGCCCCCCCGTGGGCGCATACAATGAGCAGTTCTTC
CASSPPVGAYNEQFF
>TRBJ2-3|-|15|TRBD1|TRBV18
TGTGCCAGCTCACCTGACAGGGGGCAAGGAGATACGCAGTATTTT
CASSPDRGQGDTQYF
>TRBJ1-2|-|14|TRBD1|TRBV7-6
TGTGCCAGCAGCACGGGACAGGGGACTATTAGCTACACCTTC
CASSTGQGTISYTF
>TRBJ1-2|-|13|-|TRBV30
TGTGCCTGGAGTCGGCAGATGGGCAATGGCTACACCTTC
CAWSRQMGNGYTF
>TRBJ1-2|-|14|-|TRBV14
TGTGCCAGCAGCCAAAACAGGGTGACCTATGGCTACACCTTC
CASSQNRVTYGYTF
>TRBJ1-2|-|16|-|TRBV5-1
TGCGCCAGCAGCTTGGTACAGAGTGCGACGAACTATGGCTACACCTTC
CASSLVQSATNYGYTF
>TRBJ2-1|-|13|-|TRBV3-1/TRBV3-2
TGTGCCAGCAGCCAAGACAACGGGTATGAGCAGTTCTTC
CASSQDNGYEQFF
>TRBJ1-1|-|15|-|TRBV9
TGTGCCAGCAGCGTAGTGGATTTGGGGGGCACTGAAGCTTTCTTT
CASSVVDLGGTEAFF
>TRBJ2-3|-|13|-|TRBV7-2
TGTGCCAGCAGCCTCGAGGCTACAGATACGCAGTATTTT
CASSLEATDTQYF
>TRBJ2-2|once|15|-|TRBV7-9
TGTGCCAGCAGCTTATTTTCAGGGCCAACCGGGGAGCTGTTTTTT
CASSLFSGPTGELFF
>TRBJ1-3|-|15|-|TRBV25-1
TGTGCCAGCAGTGCGTCAGGGGCCTCTGGAAACACCATATATTTT
CASSASGASGNTIYF
>TRBJ2-3|-|16|TRBD2|TRBV5-4
TGTGCCAGCAGCTCACAATTAGCGGGGGTCACAGATACGCAGTATTTT
CASSSQLAGVTDTQYF
>TRBJ1-2|-|11|-|TRBV30
TGTGCCTGGGGGGGGCTACTCGGCTACACCTTC
CAWGGLLGYTF
>TRBJ2-5|-|16|TRBD1|TRBV3-1/TRBV3-2
TGTGCCAGCAGCCAAGATTCAGGACAGGCTCAAGAGACCCAGTACTTC
CASSQDSGQAQETQYF
>TRBJ2-3|-|14|-|TRBV5-1
TGCGCCAGCCGATTATACAGGGCGGAAGATACGCAGTATTTT
CASRLYRAEDTQYF
>TRBJ1-2|-|15|-|TRBV19
TGTGCCAGTAGTCCTCAGGGGAGTTTACCCTATGGCTACACCTTC
CASSPQGSLPYGYTF
>TRBJ2-5|-|18|TRBD2|TRBV19
TGTGCCAGTAGTAAACGGACTAGCGGGGGGGCATACCAAGAGACCCAGTACTTC
CASSKRTSGGAYQETQYF
>TRBJ1-1|-|14|TRBD1|TRBV5-1
TGCGCCAGCAGCCCCGGACAGGGGGTGACTGAAGCTTTCTTT
CASSPGQGVTEAFF
>TRBJ2-2|-|15|-|TRBV29-1
TGCAGCGTTGAGCAAAGGGGTTCGGGCACCGGGGAGCTGTTTTTT
CSVEQRGSGTGELFF
>TRBJ1-2|once|12|-|TRBV7-3
TGTGCCAGCAGCCCGCCCGCGGATGGCTACACCTTC
CASSPPADGYTF
>TRBJ1-4|once|13|-|TRBV28
TGTGCCAGCAGATCTCTCGACTCGGGAAAACTGTTTTTT
CASRSLDSGKLFF
>TRBJ1-5|-|15|TRBD1|TRBV19
TGTGCCAGTAGACCGACAGGGTGGAAGGATCAGCCCCAGCATTTT
CASRPTGWKDQPQHF